This T cell receptor beta chain came from a study of breast tumors, draining lymph nodes, adjacent tissues. Study results and caveats: Tumor TCR diversity was below lymph nodes but above nontumor tissue.

CDR3 length: 11 amino acids. Trimming pared 2 bases from V and 8 bases from J, leaving 4 bases between. CDR1 LGHDT and CDR2 YNNKEL come from the germline V gene (reference sequence). The lymph nodes were axillary draining lymph nodes from breast cancer patients. MiXCR was run by TCRdb on the multiplex PCR reads, yielding one entry per CDR3 protein. This sample yields around 250,000 distinct CDR3 sequences, of which nearly 35% are seen a single time; under 4.5% belongs to the top ten. In its sample, this clonotype was seen many times. Its antigen is currently unknown. This TCR was recovered from a female donor with breast cancer. Some clones in this sample may be carry-over from other donors' samples. Sequencing was done on a sample of axillary lymph node tissue. The V call is TRBV3-1, the J call TRBJ2-1; D remains unclear. The CDR3 sequence is CASSQSDEQFF. The DNA of the CDR3 is TGTGCCAGCAGCCAAAGCGATGAGCAGTTCTTC.